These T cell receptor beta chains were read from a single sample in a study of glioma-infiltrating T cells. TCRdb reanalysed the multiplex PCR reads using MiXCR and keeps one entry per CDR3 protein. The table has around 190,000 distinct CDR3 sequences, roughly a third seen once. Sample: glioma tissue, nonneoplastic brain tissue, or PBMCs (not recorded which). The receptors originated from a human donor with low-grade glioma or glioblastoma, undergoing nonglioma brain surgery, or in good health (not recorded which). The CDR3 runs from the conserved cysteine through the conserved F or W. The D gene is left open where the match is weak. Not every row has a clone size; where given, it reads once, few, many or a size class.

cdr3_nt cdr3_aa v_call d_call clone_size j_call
TGCGCCAGCAGCCCCGGAGATTGGGTTGGGAGAAACACTGAAGCTTTCTTT CASSPGDWVGRNTEAFF TRBV5-1 NA NA TRBJ1-1
TGCGCCAGCAGCCATGGGATGTCGGGGCCGGGCACCGGGGAGCTGTTTTTT CASSHGMSGPGTGELFF TRBV4-1 NA few TRBJ2-2
TGCGCCAGCAGCCAGGACACCCGCCCAGATACGCAGTATTTT CASSQDTRPDTQYF TRBV5-1 NA few TRBJ2-3
TGTGCCAGCAGCGGTCGGGGGATTTACATGAACACTGAAGCTTTCTTT CASSGRGIYMNTEAFF TRBV5-4 NA NA TRBJ1-1
TGTGCCAGCAGCCCATGGAAAGGGGCGGGTGGCTACACCTTC CASSPWKGAGGYTF TRBV5-4 NA NA TRBJ1-2
TGTGCCAGTACTGGGGGAGAAGCTGGAAACACCATATATTTT CASTGGEAGNTIYF TRBV19 NA many TRBJ1-3
TGCGGTGCTGGAAGGAGCTCTGGGGCCAACGTCCTGACTTTC CGAGRSSGANVLTF TRBV20-1 NA NA TRBJ2-6
TGCAGCGTTGCGGGACAGGGGCATGGCTACACCTTC CSVAGQGHGYTF TRBV29-1 TRBD1 NA TRBJ1-2
TGTGCCAGCAGTTACGGCCAGGGGGCTGGAAACACCATATATTTT CASSYGQGAGNTIYF TRBV6-6 TRBD1 few TRBJ1-3
TGTGCCAGCAGAATTCAGGGCTCCTACGAGCAGTGCTTC CASRIQGSYEQCF TRBV28 NA many TRBJ2-7
TGCAGCGTTGAGGAGGTATTCGGCTACGAGCAGTATTTC CSVEEVFGYEQYF TRBV29-1 NA few TRBJ2-7
TGTGCCAGCAGCTTGGGTCGAGAATCCTACGAGCAGTACTTC CASSLGRESYEQYF TRBV5-5 NA few TRBJ2-7
TGCAGTGCTCCGGCAGGGAAGAATACGCAGTATTTT CSAPAGKNTQYF TRBV20-1 NA few TRBJ2-3
TGCAGTGCTAGTAGTAGCGGGGACCTACTTACGCAGTATTTT CSASSSGDLLTQYF TRBV20-1 TRBD2 many TRBJ2-3
TGTGCCAGCAGCCCAGGGGGGAGGGCGGGGGCCAACGTCCTGACTTTC CASSPGGRAGANVLTF TRBV4-2 NA NA TRBJ2-6
TGTGCCAGCACCGACGGTATCCTTGGGGGCTACACCTTC CASTDGILGGYTF TRBV6-2/TRBV6-3 NA NA TRBJ1-2
TGTGCCAGCAGCCCCCTAAAGGAGACGGGAGAGACCCAGTACTTC CASSPLKETGETQYF TRBV7-2 NA many TRBJ2-5
TGTGCCACCAGTTATGTCGCCAGTTTGTACAATGAGCAGTACTTC CATSYVASLYNEQYF TRBV24-1 NA NA TRBJ2-7
TGTGCCAGCAGTTCGGGGGGGGACTTGAGCGGCTACACCTTC CASSSGGDLSGYTF TRBV28 NA many TRBJ1-2
TGTGCCAGCAGCTATGGGGGCCCACAGGCCGGAAACACCATATATTTT CASSYGGPQAGNTIYF TRBV7-2 NA NA TRBJ1-3
TGTGCCAGCAGTCTATCCACAGGGGGAGGAGAGACCCAGTACTTC CASSLSTGGGETQYF TRBV7-9 TRBD1 NA TRBJ2-5
TGTGCCAGCACTTATACTCTAAGCACGGATACGCAGTATTTT CASTYTLSTDTQYF TRBV27 NA NA TRBJ2-3
TGTGCCAGCACCGAAGAAGGTAATTTGGGTTACGAGCAGTACTTC CASTEEGNLGYEQYF TRBV28 NA many TRBJ2-7
TGTGCCAGCTCACCACCGGCTGGGGGAGGCAATCAGCCCCAGCATTTT CASSPPAGGGNQPQHF TRBV18 NA NA TRBJ1-5
TGCGCCAGCAGCCAAGATTGGGCAGGGGCCTACGAGCAGTACTTC CASSQDWAGAYEQYF TRBV4-3 NA few TRBJ2-7
TGTGCCAGCAGCTTAGCGCCGCAGAACTATGGCTACACCTTC CASSLAPQNYGYTF TRBV7-2 NA many TRBJ1-2
TGTGCCAGCAGACCACTAGATTCTAGCACAGATACGCAGTATTTT CASRPLDSSTDTQYF TRBV7-2 NA many TRBJ2-3
TGTACCAGCAGGGACATAGCGAGCTCCTACAATGAGCAGTACTTC CTSRDIASSYNEQYF TRBV3-1 NA NA TRBJ2-7
TGTGCCAGCAGCTCGGTGGGTAGCGGGAGGGCCGCTACAGATACGCAGTATTTT CASSSVGSGRAATDTQYF TRBV11-1 TRBD2 NA TRBJ2-3
TGTGCCAGCAGCCAAGACGGGGCTAATTACGAGCAGTACTTC CASSQDGANYEQYF TRBV4-2 NA few TRBJ2-7
TGCGCCAGCAGCCAAGATTTCAGGGATACGCAGTATTTT CASSQDFRDTQYF TRBV4-3 NA many TRBJ2-3
TGTGCCAGCAGTTTAGCCCTAGTGGGATACAACGGGGAGCTGTTTTTT CASSLALVGYNGELFF TRBV27 NA NA TRBJ2-2
TGTGCCAGCAGCTTAGACCGAAGCCCCTACAATGAGCAGTTCTTC CASSLDRSPYNEQFF TRBV7-3 NA many TRBJ2-1
TGTGCCAGCAGTGGACGGGACAGGGGCCTTTCGGGCAATCAGCCCCAGCATTTT CASSGRDRGLSGNQPQHF TRBV6-1 TRBD1 NA TRBJ1-5
TGTGCCAGCAGTCCCGGAGGGACACCGATGGAGCAGTACTTC CASSPGGTPMEQYF TRBV27 NA many TRBJ2-7
TGCAGCGTTAGGAGGGGTCCCGAGCAGTTCTTC CSVRRGPEQFF TRBV29-1 NA many TRBJ2-1
TGTGCCACCAGCGGTCTAACGGAGGGCCGGTACGAGCAGTACTTC CATSGLTEGRYEQYF TRBV15 NA NA TRBJ2-7
TGTGCCAGCAGGCCGGGACTAGATCCGTTGGAGCAGTTCTTC CASRPGLDPLEQFF TRBV6-1 TRBD2 many TRBJ2-1
TGTGCCAGCAGCTTAGCCGGGGGTCTCTCCTACGAGCAGTACTTC CASSLAGGLSYEQYF TRBV7-2 NA many TRBJ2-7
TGTGCCAGCAGTATGACTAGCGGAGCCTCCTACAATGAGCAGTTCTTC CASSMTSGASYNEQFF TRBV12-3/TRBV12-4 TRBD2 many TRBJ2-1
TGTGCCAGCAGTTTACCCCTCTTCGATGGCTACACCTTC CASSLPLFDGYTF TRBV28 NA many TRBJ1-2
TGTGCCAGCAGCGCCCCCCGGACGGGCCGCACAGATACGCAGTATTTT CASSAPRTGRTDTQYF TRBV5-4 NA few TRBJ2-3
TGTGCCAGCAGTCTTGTTGTGGGCGCGGGCCGCGAGCGGTACTTC CASSLVVGAGRERYF TRBV6-5 NA NA TRBJ2-7
TGTGCCAGCAGCCCAGCGGGGATAATCTACAATAAGCAGTTCTTC CASSPAGIIYNKQFF TRBV7-9 TRBD2 NA TRBJ2-1
TGTGCCAGACGTCCGGAGCCTAGAGATACGCAGTATTTT CARRPEPRDTQYF TRBV28 NA NA TRBJ2-3